This TCR beta chain stems from a study of T-cell reconstitution after alpha-beta-depleted transplantation in children. It was with unique molecular identifiers that the TCRbeta library was prepared. TCRdb reprocessed the PCR reads via MiXCR and lists one record per CDR3 protein. The top ten clones hold 1.1% of a sample with about 640,000 distinct CDR3 sequences, 15% to 20% of them seen once. The germline V and J ends were trimmed by 5 bases and 2 bases, with 6 bases remaining between them. The CDR3 spans 12 residues. The gene calls are TRBV12-3 or TRBV12-4 and TRBJ2-5; D remains ambiguous. The sample in question was PBMCs from the stem cell graft donor, obtained from the stem cell graft. The clonotype originates from a human donor who donated a stem cell graft to a child with acute myeloid leukemia. CDR3: CASSGDQETQYF. CDR3 DNA: TGTGCCAGCAGTGGGGATCAAGAGACCCAGTACTTC.